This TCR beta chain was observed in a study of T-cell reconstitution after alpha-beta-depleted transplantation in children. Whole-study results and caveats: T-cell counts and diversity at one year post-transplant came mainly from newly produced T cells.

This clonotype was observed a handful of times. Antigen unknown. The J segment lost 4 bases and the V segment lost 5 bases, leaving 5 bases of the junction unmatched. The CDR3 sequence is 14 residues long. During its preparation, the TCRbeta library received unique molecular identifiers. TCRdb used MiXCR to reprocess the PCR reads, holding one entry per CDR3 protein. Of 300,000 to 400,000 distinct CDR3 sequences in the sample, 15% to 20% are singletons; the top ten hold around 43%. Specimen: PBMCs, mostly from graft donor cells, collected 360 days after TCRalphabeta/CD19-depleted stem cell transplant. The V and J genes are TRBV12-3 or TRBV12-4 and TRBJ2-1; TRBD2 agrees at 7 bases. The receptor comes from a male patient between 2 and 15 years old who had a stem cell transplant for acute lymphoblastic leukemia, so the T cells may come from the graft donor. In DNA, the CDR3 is TGTGCCAGCAGTGGGGGACTAACTTACAATGAGCAGTTCTTC. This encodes CASSGGLTYNEQFF.